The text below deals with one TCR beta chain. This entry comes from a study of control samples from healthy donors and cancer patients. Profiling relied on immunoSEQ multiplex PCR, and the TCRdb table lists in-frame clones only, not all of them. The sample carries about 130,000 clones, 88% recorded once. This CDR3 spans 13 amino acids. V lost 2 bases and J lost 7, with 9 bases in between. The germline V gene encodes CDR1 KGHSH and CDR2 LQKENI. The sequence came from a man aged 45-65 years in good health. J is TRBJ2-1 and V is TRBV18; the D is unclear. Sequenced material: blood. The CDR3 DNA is TGTGCCAGCTCACCAGATGGGCGGAATGAGCAGTTCTTC. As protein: CASSPDGRNEQFF.